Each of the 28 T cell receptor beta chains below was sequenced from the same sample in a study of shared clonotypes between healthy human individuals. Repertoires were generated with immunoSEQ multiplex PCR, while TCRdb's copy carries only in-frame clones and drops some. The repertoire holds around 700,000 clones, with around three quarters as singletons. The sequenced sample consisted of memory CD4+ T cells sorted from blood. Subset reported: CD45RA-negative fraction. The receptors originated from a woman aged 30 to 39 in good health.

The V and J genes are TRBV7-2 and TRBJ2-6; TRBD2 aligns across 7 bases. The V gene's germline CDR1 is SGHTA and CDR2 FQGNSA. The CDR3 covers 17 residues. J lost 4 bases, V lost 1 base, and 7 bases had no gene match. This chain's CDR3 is CASSLGGGSAGANVLTF. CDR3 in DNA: TGTGCCAGCAGCTTAGGGGGCGGGAGCGCAGGGGCCAACGTCCTGACTTTC.

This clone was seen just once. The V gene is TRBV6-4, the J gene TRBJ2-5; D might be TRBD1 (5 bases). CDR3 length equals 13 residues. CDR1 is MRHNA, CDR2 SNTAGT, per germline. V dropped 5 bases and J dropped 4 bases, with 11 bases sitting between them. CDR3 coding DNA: TGTGCCAGCAGTCTAACACAGGTAGAGACCCAGTACTTC. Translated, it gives CASSLTQVETQYF.

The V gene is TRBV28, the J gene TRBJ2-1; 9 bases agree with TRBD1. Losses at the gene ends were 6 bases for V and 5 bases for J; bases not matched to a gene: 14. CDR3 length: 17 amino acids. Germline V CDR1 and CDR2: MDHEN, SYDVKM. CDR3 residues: CASSRRGAGTGNNEQFF. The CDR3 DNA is TGTGCCAGCAGCCGCCGTGGCGCCGGGACAGGGAACAATGAGCAGTTCTTC.

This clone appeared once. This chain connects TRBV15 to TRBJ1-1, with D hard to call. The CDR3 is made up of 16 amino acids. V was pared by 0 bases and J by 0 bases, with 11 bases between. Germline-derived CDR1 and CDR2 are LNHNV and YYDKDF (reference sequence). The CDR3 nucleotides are TGTGCCACCAGCAGAGATGATGAGACGGTGAACACTGAAGCTTTCTTT. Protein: CATSRDDETVNTEAFF.

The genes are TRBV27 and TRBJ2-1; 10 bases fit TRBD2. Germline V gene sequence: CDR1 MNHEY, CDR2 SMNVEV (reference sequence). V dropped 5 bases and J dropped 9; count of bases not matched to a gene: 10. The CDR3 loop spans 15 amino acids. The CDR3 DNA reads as TGTGCCAGCAGTCCGCTAGCGGGAGAAACGGGTGAGCAGTTCTTC. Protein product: CASSPLAGETGEQFF.

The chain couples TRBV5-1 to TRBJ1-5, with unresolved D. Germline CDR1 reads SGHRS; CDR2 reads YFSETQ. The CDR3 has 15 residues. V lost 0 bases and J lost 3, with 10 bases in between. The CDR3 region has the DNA TGCGCCAGCAGCTTGGTCGGGCAGCCCAATCAGCCCCAGCATTTT. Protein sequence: CASSLVGQPNQPQHF.

CDR3 in DNA: TGTGCCAGCAGTGATGGCGACTACTCCTACAATGAGCAGTTCTTC. Translation gives CASSDGDYSYNEQFF. This chain connects TRBV6-4 to TRBJ2-1, with D maybe TRBD2 (5 bases). The CDR3 covers 15 residues. Germline-derived CDR1 and CDR2 are MRHNA and SNTAGT. The V and J ends lost 3 bases and 0 bases respectively, with 9 bases between them.

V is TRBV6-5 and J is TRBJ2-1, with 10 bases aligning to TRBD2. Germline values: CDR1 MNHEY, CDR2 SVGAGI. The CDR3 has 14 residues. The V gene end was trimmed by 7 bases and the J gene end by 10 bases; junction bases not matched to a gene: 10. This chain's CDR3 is CASTRAGGGREQFF. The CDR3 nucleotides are TGTGCCAGCACCCGAGCGGGAGGGGGACGGGAGCAGTTCTTC.

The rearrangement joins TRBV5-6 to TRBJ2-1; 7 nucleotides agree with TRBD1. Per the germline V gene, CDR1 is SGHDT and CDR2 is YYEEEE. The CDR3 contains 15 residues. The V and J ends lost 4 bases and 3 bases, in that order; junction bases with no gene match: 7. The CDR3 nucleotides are TGTGCCAGCAGCCTCACAGGGGAAGGCTACAATGAGCAGTTCTTC. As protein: CASSLTGEGYNEQFF. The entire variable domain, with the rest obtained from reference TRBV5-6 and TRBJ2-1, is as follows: DAGVTQSPTHLIKTRGQQVTLRCSPKSGHDTVSWYQQALGQGPQFIFQYYEEEERQRGNFPDRFSGHQFPNYSSELNVNALLLGDSALYLCASSLTGEGYNEQFFGPGTRLTVL.

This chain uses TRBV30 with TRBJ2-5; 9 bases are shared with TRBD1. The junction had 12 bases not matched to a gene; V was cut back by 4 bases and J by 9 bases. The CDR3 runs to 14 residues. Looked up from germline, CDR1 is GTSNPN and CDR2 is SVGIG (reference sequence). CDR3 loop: CAWNRGLDEGAQYF. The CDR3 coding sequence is TGTGCCTGGAACAGGGGGCTCGACGAGGGGGCCCAGTACTTC.

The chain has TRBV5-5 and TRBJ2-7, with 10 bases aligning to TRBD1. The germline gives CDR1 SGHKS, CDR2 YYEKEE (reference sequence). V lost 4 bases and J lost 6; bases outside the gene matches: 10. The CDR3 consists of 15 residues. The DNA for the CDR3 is TGTGCCAGCAGCGTAGGGACAGGGGAGGTCCGCGAGCAGTACTTC. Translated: CASSVGTGEVREQYF.

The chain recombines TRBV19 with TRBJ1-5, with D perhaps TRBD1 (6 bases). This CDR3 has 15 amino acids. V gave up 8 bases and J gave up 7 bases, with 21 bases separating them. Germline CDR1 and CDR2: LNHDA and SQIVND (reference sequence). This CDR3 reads CASGELAGGGQPQHF. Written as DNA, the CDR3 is TGTGCCAGTGGAGAGTTAGCCGGGGGCGGGCAGCCCCAGCATTTT.

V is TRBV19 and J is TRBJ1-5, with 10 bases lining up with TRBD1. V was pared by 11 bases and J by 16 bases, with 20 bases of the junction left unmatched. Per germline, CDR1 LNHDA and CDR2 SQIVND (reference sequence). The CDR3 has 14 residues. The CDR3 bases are TGTGCCGAACCCCCGGGTGACGACCGGGACAGGGGACATTTT. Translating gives CAEPPGDDRDRGHF.

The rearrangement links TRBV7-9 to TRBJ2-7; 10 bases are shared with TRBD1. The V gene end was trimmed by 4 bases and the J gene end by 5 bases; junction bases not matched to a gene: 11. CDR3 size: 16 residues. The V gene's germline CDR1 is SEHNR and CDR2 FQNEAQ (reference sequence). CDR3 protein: CASSSTIRDRGHEQYF. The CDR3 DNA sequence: TGTGCCAGCAGCTCGACCATCCGGGACAGGGGCCACGAGCAGTACTTC.

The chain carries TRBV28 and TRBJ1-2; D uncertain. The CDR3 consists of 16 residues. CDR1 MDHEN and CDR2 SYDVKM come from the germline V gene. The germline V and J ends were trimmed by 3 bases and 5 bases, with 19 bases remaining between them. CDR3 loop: CASSFGGIARRYGYTF. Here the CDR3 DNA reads TGTGCCAGCAGTTTCGGAGGGATTGCCCGTAGGTATGGCTACACCTTC.

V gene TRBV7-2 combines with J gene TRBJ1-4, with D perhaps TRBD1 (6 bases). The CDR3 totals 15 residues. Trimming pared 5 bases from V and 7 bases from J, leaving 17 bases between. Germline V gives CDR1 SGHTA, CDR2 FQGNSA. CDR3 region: CASSQGGVVGEKLFF. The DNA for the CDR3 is TGTGCCAGCAGCCAAGGGGGGGTGGTAGGTGAAAAACTGTTTTTT.

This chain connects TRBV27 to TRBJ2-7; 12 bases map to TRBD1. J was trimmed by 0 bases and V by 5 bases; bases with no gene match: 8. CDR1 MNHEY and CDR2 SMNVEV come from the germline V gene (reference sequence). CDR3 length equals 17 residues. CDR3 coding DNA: TGTGCCAGCAGTCTCCCGGGACAGGGGGCCCTCTCCTACGAGCAGTACTTC. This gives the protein CASSLPGQGALSYEQYF.

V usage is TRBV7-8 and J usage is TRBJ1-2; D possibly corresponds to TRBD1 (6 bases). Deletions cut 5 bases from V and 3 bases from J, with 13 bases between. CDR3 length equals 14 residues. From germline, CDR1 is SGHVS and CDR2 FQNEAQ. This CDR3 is CASSPTGLHYGYTF. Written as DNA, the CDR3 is TGTGCCAGCAGCCCGACAGGCCTACACTATGGCTACACCTTC.

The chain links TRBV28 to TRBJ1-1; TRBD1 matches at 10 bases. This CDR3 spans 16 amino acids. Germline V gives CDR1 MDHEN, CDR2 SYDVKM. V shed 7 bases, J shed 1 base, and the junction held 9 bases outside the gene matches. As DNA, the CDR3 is TGTGCCAGCACGCCCGACAGGGGGCGTCGGAACACTGAAGCTTTCTTT. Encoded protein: CASTPDRGRRNTEAFF.

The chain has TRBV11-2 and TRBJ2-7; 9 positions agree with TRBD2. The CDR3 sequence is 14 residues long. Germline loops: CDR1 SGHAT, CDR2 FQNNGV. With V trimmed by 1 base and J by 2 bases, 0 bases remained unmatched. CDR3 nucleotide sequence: TGTGCCAGCAGCTTAGGGACTAGCGCCTACGAGCAGTACTTC. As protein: CASSLGTSAYEQYF.

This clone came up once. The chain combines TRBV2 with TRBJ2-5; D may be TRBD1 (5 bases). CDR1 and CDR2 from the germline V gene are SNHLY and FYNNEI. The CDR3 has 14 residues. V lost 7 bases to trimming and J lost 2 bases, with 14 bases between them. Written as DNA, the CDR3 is TGTGCCAGCAATGTCGCGGACACTCAAGAGACCCAGTACTTC. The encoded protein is CASNVADTQETQYF.

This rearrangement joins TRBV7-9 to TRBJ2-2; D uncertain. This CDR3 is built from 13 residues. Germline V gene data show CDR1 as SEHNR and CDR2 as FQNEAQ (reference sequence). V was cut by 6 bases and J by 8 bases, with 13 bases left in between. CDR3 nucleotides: TGTGCCAGCAGTAAGGCCGTGGAGGGGGAGCTGTTTTTT. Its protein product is CASSKAVEGELFF. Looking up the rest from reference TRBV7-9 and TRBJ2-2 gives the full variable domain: DTGVSQNPRHKITKRGQNVTFRCDPISEHNRLYWYRQTLGQGPEFLTYFQNEAQLEKSRLLSDRFSAERPKGSFSTLEIQRTEQGDSAMYLCASSKAVEGELFFGEGSRLTVL.

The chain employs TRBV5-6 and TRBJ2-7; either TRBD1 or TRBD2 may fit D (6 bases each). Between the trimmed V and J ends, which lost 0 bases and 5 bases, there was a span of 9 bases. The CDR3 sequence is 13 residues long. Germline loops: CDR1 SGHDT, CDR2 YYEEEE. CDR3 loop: CASSLAGGDEQYF. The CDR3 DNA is TGTGCCAGCAGCTTGGCCGGGGGCGACGAGCAGTACTTC.

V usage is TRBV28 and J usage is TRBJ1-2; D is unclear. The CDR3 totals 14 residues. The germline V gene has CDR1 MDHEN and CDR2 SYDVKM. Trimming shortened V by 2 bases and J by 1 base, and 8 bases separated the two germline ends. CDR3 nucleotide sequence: TGTGCCAGCAGTTTACCTCATAATAACTATGGCTACACCTTC. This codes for CASSLPHNNYGYTF.

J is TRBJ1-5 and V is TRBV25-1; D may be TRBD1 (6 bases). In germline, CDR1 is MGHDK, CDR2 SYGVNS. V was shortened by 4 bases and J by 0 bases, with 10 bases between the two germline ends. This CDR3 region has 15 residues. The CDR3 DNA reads TGTGCCAGCAGTGCGAACAGGGATAGCAATCAGCCCCAGCATTTT. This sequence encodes CASSANRDSNQPQHF.

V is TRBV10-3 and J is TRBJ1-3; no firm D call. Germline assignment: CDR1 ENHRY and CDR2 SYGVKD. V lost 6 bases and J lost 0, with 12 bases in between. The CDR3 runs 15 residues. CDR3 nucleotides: TGTGCCATCAGCGAAACTAAGAACTCTGGAAACACCATATATTTT. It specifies CAISETKNSGNTIYF.

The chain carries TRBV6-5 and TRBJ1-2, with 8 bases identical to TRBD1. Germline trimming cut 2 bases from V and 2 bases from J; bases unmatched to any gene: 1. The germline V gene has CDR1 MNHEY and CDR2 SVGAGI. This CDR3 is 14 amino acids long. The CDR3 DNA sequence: TGTGCCAGCAGTTACCCAGGGGGCAACTATGGCTACACCTTC. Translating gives CASSYPGGNYGYTF.

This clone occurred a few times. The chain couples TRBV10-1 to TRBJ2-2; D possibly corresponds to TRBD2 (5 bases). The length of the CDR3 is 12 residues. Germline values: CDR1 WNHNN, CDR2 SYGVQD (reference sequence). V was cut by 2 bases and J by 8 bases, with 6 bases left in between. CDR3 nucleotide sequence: TGCGCCAGCAGTGAGACGGGGGGGGAGCTGTTTTTT. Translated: CASSETGGELFF.